This is a list of T cell receptor beta chains from one sample in a study of cytomegalovirus exposure and HLA in healthy donors. Data came from immunoSEQ multiplex PCR; TCRdb stores just in-frame clones and leaves some out. The table has about 47,000 clones, under 75% seen once; the top ten hold 6.3%. Sequencing was done on a sample of PBMCs. These receptors were collected from a man under 40 in good health and CMV-seronegative. The CDR3 runs from the conserved cysteine through the conserved F or W. Fields, in order: J gene, V gene, CDR3 protein.

J gene: TRBJ2-7
V gene: TRBV6-4
CDR3 protein: CASVPNRTGLPYEQYF

J gene: TRBJ2-3
V gene: TRBV5-1
CDR3 protein: CASTLLAVTDTQYF

J gene: TRBJ2-5
V gene: TRBV5-6
CDR3 protein: CANSLAGWGEETQYF

J gene: TRBJ1-1
V gene: TRBV18
CDR3 protein: CASSPRDPMNTEAFF

J gene: TRBJ2-7
V gene: TRBV14
CDR3 protein: CASSPPGTGGYEQYF

J gene: TRBJ2-7
V gene: TRBV6-1
CDR3 protein: CASSEGTSGYYEQYF

J gene: TRBJ2-1
V gene: TRBV18
CDR3 protein: CASSPPTSGRGNEQFF

J gene: TRBJ2-3
V gene: TRBV29-1
CDR3 protein: CSVDSLNRGPSLTDTQYF

J gene: TRBJ2-2
V gene: TRBV4-1
CDR3 protein: CASSQVSFGGPVTGELFF

J gene: TRBJ2-3
V gene: TRBV11-2
CDR3 protein: CASSLDLAGGQYF

J gene: TRBJ1-5
V gene: TRBV5-4
CDR3 protein: CASSLAGSSFNQPQHF

J gene: TRBJ1-4
V gene: TRBV18
CDR3 protein: CASSPRTGGTNEKLFF

J gene: TRBJ1-1
V gene: TRBV27
CDR3 protein: CASSFGGGGFAEAFF

J gene: TRBJ2-1
V gene: TRBV7-9
CDR3 protein: CASSCGQGVSYNEQFF